This T cell receptor beta chain derives from a study of shared clonotypes between healthy human individuals (TCRdb year 2020). With regard to the full study: The cohort comprised a couple of women and a few men aged 18 to 49 years. The study deeply sequenced blood TCR repertoires of 5 or 6 healthy adults to estimate repertoire size and the extent of clonotype sharing between individuals. To increase sequencing depth and limit assay-specific biases, TCR repertoire library preparation and sequencing were carried out by different laboratories using diverse techniques. Per donor, leukapheresis produced somewhere between about 0.94 and 9 billion PBMCs. For each donor, CD4 naive and CD4 memory were each given three plates, CD8 naive was given two plates, and CD8 memory was given one plate.

TCR CDR3 regions were amplified from genomic DNA by multiplex PCR using the deep immunoSEQ assay. Extracted genomic DNA from each cell subset was spread evenly across all wells of several immunoSEQ 96-well plates, with each plate serving as a replicate. Each replicate PCR for sorted subsets received around 200 ng genomic DNA, equal to tens of thousands of T cell genomes. The purified libraries were quantified using a Qubit 3.0 fluorometer, sized with a Bioanalyzer 2100, and then quantified again using the KAPA Library Quantification kit. Every immunoSEQ 96-well plate was sequenced on a dedicated single-read 150-cycle Illumina NextSeq 550 flow cell. The original pipeline was this. Because the immunoSEQ output held only junctional sequences and lacked quality scores, the filtering could not match the filtering applied to full-length reads. To assign V/J genes and CDR3, sequences were annotated using PyIR, a Python wrapper for IgBLAST v1.9, with IMGT germline references. Reads were removed for weak V/J assignments (E-value above 1e-6), missing CDR3, stop codons, out-of-frame junctions, or ambiguous translated residues. V3J clonotypes were defined as sequences sharing an identical inferred V gene, J gene, and CDR3 amino acid sequence. Percentage overlap between repertoires was computed as shared unique clonotypes divided by the size of the smaller repertoire. Repertoire richness was assessed with RTK rarefaction, the Chao1 estimator, and Recon v2.1 estimates of unobserved clonotypes. Generation probabilities for all TCRbeta clonotypes obtained by the gDNA method from a handful of donors were computed using OLGA. TCRdb holds this immuneACCESS table with in-frame rearrangements only. Some clones are missing; in checked studies, unresolved V genes explain under half, and the rest has no known cause. That table furnishes V, J and clone size, whereas the DNA furnished D and trimming. The sample table contains some 2,400,000 clones; only one count was recorded for around 95% of them. The ten largest clones take up around 0.13% of the sample.

There are 16 amino acids in the CDR3, from cysteine to phenylalanine inclusive. The only DNA kept is the CDR3, 48 bases in frame from the first base. V is pruned by 4 bases and J by 0 bases, leaving 2 bases of the junction without a gene match. The germline V gene supplies CDR1 MNHEY and CDR2 SVGAGI. What the authors observed across the whole study: Sampling was restricted to blood, and TCR repertoires in tissue are likely to differ from TCR repertoires in blood. Rarefaction of sorted-subset datasets indicated incomplete sequencing despite the large sequencing depth. Because the study included a small number of donors, the genetic and exposure-history diversity represented was limited. Pairwise subsampling indicated that sequencing depth was expected to affect the degree of clonotype sharing among donors. Clonotypes shared by all four sorted-subset donors showed higher generation probabilities than non-shared clonotypes. Roughly 5.2% of naive CD4, 3.5% of naive CD8, about 2.5% of memory CD4, and over 0.35% of memory CD8 clonotypes were shared across several donors. Estimated clonotype richness was generally larger for naive than for memory subsets.

The donors were healthy, HIV-negative adults who had no recently reported acute infections or vaccinations. Only Caucasian adults living in Nashville, Tennessee, USA were represented among the donors. CD4+ T cells were enriched by magnetic negative selection, after which naive cells were positively selected on CD45RA and the negative fraction was taken as the memory subset. Blood was obtained by leukapheresis, after which PBMCs were separated by Ficoll-Histopaque density gradient centrifugation and cryopreserved in liquid nitrogen vapor phase. Analytical flow cytometry was used to check the purity and quantity of each magnetically sorted T cell population. Genomic DNA was isolated from every sorted fraction and measured by UV absorbance on a Nanodrop 2000c. About this clone: Its recognized antigen is unknown. No clone much larger than this one lies a single base away; base qualities are absent.

Rearrangement joined TRBV6-5 to TRBJ2-2; TRBD2 agrees with 10 junctional bases. This clonotype originated in a man between 18 and 29 years old in good health. The sample was naive CD4+ T cells sorted from blood. The sample's cell subset or site label, in plain terms: CD45RA+ positively selected. At the DNA level, the sequence is TGTGCCAGCAGTTCCGGGACTAGCGCGAACACCGGGGAGCTGTTTTTT. Its product reads: CASSSGTSANTGELFF.